This TCR beta chain derives from a study of CD8+CD57+ T cells in acquired aplastic anemia. About the research overall: Mean yield of DNA from sorted CD4+ and CD8+ cells was about 3.2 ug. Study-level results: The same twenty-nine CD8+ CDR3 sequences occurred in patients and in controls.

The CDR3 extends over 16 amino acids. CDR1 is MRHNA, CDR2 SNTAGT, per germline. J was trimmed by 3 bases and V by 4 bases; bases with no gene match: 6. For CDR3 and TCR beta VDJ profiling, genomic DNA was the template used. TCRdb fed the reads into MiXCR, producing one record per CDR3 protein. The table shows 95,000 to 150,000 distinct CDR3 sequences, with approximately 40% occurring only once. All sequencing subjects had displayed CD8+CD57+ cell expansion on flow cytometry. This clonotype has a count of ten or more. The antigen remains unidentified. The TCR sequence derives from a human donor with aplastic anemia. This chain uses TRBV6-4 with TRBJ2-3; TRBD2 aligns across 11 bases. Material: sorted CD4+, CD8+, or CD8+CD57+ T cells (not recorded which) from PBMCs. The CDR3 protein is CASSASTSGVTDTQYF. CDR3 coding DNA: TGTGCCAGCAGTGCCTCGACTAGCGGGGTAACAGATACGCAGTATTTT.